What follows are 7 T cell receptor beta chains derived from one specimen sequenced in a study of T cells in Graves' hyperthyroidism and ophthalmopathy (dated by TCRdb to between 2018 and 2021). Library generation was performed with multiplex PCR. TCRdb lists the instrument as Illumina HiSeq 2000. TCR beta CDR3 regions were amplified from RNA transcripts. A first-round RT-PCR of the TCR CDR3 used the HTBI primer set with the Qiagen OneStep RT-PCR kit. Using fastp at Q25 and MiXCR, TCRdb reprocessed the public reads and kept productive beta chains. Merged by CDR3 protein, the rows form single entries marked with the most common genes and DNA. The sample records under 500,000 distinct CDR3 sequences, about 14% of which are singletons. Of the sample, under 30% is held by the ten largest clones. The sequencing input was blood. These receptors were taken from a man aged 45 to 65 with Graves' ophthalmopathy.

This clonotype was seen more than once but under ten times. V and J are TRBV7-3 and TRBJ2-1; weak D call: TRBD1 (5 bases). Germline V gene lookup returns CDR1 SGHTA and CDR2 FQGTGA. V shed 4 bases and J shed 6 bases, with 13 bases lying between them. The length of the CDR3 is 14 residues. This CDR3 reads CASSSDTFGNEQFF. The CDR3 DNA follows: TGTGCCAGCAGCTCGGACACCTTTGGCAATGAGCAGTTCTTC.

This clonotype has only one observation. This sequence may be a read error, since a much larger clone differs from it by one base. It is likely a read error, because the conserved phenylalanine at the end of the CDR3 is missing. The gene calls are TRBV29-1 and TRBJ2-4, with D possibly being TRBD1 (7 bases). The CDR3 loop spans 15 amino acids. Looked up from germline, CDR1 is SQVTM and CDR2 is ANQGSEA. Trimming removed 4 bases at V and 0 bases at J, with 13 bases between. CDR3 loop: CSVGRDSQAKNIQYL. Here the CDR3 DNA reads TGCAGCGTTGGGCGGGACAGTCAAGCCAAAAACATTCAGTACCTC.

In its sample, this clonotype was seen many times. CDR3 DNA sequence: TGTGCCACCAGTGATCGTACCGGGACGAGGGGGGGCTACACCTTC. As protein: CATSDRTGTRGGYTF. The J gene is TRBJ1-2, the V gene TRBV24-1, with D possibly matching TRBD1 (6 bases). The V gene lost 3 bases and the J gene lost 8 bases, with 18 bases spanning the gap. Germline V gene data show CDR1 as KGHDR and CDR2 as SFDVKD. The CDR3 has 15 residues.

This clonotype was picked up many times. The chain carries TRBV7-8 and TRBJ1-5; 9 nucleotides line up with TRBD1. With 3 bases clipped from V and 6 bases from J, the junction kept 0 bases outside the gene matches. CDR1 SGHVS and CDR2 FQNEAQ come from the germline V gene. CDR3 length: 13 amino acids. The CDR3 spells CASSLDRGQPQHF. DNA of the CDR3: TGTGCCAGCAGCTTGGACAGGGGTCAGCCCCAGCATTTT.

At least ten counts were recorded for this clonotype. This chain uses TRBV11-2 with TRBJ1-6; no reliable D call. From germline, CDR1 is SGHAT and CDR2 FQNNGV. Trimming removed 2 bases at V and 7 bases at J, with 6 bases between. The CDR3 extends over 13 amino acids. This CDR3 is CASSLSGNSPLHF. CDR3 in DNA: TGTGCCAGCAGCTTATCGGGGAATTCACCCCTCCACTTT.

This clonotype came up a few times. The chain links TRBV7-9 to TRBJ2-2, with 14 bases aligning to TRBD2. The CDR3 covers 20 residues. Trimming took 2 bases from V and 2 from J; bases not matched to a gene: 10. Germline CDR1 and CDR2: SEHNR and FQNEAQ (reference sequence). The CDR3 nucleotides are TGTGCCAGCAGCTTAAGGAGGGGACTAGCGGGAGTACAAAACACCGGGGAGCTGTTTTTT. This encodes CASSLRRGLAGVQNTGELFF.

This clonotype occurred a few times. CDR3 sequence reads: CASSVAGRAEGETQYF. The CDR3 nucleotides read TGTGCCAGCAGCGTAGCGGGGAGGGCAGAGGGAGAGACCCAGTACTTC. This sequence joins TRBV9 and TRBJ2-5; 7 positions agree with TRBD2. The V gene's germline CDR1 is SGDLS and CDR2 YYNGEE. The V segment lost 0 bases and the J segment 4 bases; nucleotides outside the gene matches: 9. The CDR3 contains 16 residues. The variable domain in full, completed from reference TRBV9 and TRBJ2-5, reads DSGVTQTPKHLITATGQRVTLRCSPRSGDLSVYWYQQSLDQGLQFLIQYYNGEERAKGNILERFSAQQFPDLHSELNLSSLELGDSALYFCASSVAGRAEGETQYFGPGTRLLVL.